This T cell receptor beta chain was sequenced during a study of blood T cell repertoires in COVID-19. As for the study in general: Samples taken during acute and convalescent COVID-19 were collected in the United States, Italy and Spain.

The method was immunoSEQ multiplex PCR; TCRdb's version includes in-frame clones alone and lacks a portion of them. The sample yields approximately 50,000 clones, roughly nine tenths seen once. Losses at the gene ends were 4 bases for V and 3 bases for J; bases not matched to a gene: 5. Germline V gene sequence: CDR1 LNHDA, CDR2 SQIVND (reference sequence). The CDR3 runs to 15 residues. Sequencing was carried out using peripheral blood. The chain joins TRBV19 to TRBJ1-5; TRBD1 matches 8 bases. The clonotype was recovered from a human donor in a cohort sampled during active COVID-19. The CDR3 nucleotides are TGTGCCAGTAGTACGGACAGGGCTTACAATCAGCCCCAGCATTTT. Protein sequence: CASSTDRAYNQPQHF.